The clone carrying this TCR beta chain was seen more than once but under ten times. Its matching antigen is unknown. Profiled with immunoSEQ multiplex PCR; TCRdb holds only in-frame clones, not every one. The sample records roughly 50,000 clones, roughly 87% being singletons. These data belong to a study of siplizumab effects on memory and regulatory T cells. Study-wide results and limits: Among alloreactive clones, only a minor fraction mapped to unstimulated subsets. Siplizumab produced a significant drop in alloreactive sequences attributable to unstimulated CD4+ memory cells. Naive T cells seemed more diverse than memory cells; they also seemed major alloresponse contributors.

The CDR3 has 14 amino acids. Germline V lookup: CDR1 SEHNR, CDR2 FQNEAQ (reference sequence). V lost 5 bases to trimming and J lost 3 bases; unmatched junction nucleotides: 6. The clonotype comes from a human donor in good health. The sequencing input was naive CD8+ T cells sorted from blood. J is TRBJ2-5 and V is TRBV7-9, with 7 positions matching TRBD1. The CDR3 DNA is TGTGCCAGCAGCCCCAGGGACAGAGAAGAGACCCAGTACTTC. Translation gives CASSPRDREETQYF.